This T cell receptor (beta chain) was recorded in a study of yellow fever vaccine responses in identical twins (dated by TCRdb to between 2018 and 2020). About the study as a whole: In identical twins, the study followed T cell clones that responded to the vaccine with precision.

Cut back by 3 bases and 5 bases, the V and J ends lie 4 bases apart. Including cysteine and phenylalanine, the CDR3 has 11 amino acids. The CDR3 DNA has 33 bases and is translated from base 1. Per the germline V gene, SNHLY is the CDR1 and FYNNEI is the CDR2. The study at large found these results: According to the authors, the vaccine-induced T cell response in identical twins seemed to be partly convergent and partly specific to each individual.

This clonotype was seen a few times. Its antigen is still unknown. The sample holds no much larger clone one base away, and base qualities are not on file. To prepare the library, RT-PCR was applied. The sequencing machine was an Illumina HiSeq 2500. Using fastp at Q25 and MiXCR, TCRdb reprocessed the public reads and kept productive beta chains. All rows with the same CDR3 protein become a single entry with the most common DNA and genes. Within this sample are around 20,000 distinct CDR3 sequences, with 65% to 75% of them counted one time only. In total, the top ten clones hold less than 2.5% of the sample.

In this chain, TRBV2 is recombined with TRBJ2-5; no confident D gene assignment can be made. The sample in question was T cells from blood (PBMCs), unsorted or a sorted subset (not recorded which), obtained before or after yellow fever vaccination (not recorded which). The clonotype comes from a woman aged 18 to 35 who received the yellow fever vaccine. Donor details come from another sample of the same person, matched by shared clones. The sequenced DNA: TGTGCCAGCAGTGAGCCGGAGACCCAGTACTTC. This translates into CASSEPETQYF.